One T cell receptor beta chain is described in this entry. Its specificity is not known. The sample is drawn from a study of cytomegalovirus exposure and HLA in healthy donors. Study-wide results and limits: The study labeled more than 150 TCR beta chains cytomegalovirus-associated.

The CDR3 covers 13 residues. Trimming removed 3 bases at V and 9 bases at J, with 12 bases between. The germline gives CDR1 SNHLY, CDR2 FYNNEI. With 60 Vbeta and 13 Jbeta primers, the PCR was carried out. Generated by immunoSEQ multiplex PCR, the TCRdb table keeps only in-frame clones and is missing some. This sample has 35,000 to 50,000 clones, with around three quarters found just once. The TCR originated in a young man in good health and CMV-seronegative. The specimen sequenced was PBMCs. The gene calls are TRBV2 and TRBJ2-1, with a possible D match to TRBD1 (5 bases). The CDR3 DNA is TGTGCCAGCAGTGAGCTTGGGGCTAGTGAGCAGTTCTTC. Translating gives CASSELGASEQFF.